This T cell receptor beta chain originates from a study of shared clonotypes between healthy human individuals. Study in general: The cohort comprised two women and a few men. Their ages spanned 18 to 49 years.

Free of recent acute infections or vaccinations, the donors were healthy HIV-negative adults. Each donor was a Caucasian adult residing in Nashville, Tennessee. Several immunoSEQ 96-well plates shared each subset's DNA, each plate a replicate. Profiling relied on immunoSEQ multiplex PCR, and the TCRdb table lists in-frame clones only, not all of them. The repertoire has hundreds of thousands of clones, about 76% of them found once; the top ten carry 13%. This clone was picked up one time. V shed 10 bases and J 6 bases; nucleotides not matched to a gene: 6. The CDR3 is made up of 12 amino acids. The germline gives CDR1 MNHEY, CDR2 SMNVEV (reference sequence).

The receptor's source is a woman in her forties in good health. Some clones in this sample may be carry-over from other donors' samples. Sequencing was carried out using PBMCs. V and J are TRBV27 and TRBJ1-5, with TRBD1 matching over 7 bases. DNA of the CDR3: TGTGCCACGCAGGGGGTGGGTCAGCCCCAGCATTTT. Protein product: CATQGVGQPQHF.